The 5 T cell receptor beta chains in this list originate from one sample, sequenced in a study of graft-versus-host responses after intestinal transplantation. The authors seeded roughly 200,000 CFSE-labeled responder cells together with roughly 200,000 irradiated stimulator cells tagged with violet dye. Sequencing used immunoSEQ multiplex PCR; TCRdb keeps in-frame clones, though not all of them. The table records thousands of clones, roughly 30% of them present only once. The sequenced sample was alloreactive CD8+ T cells from a mixed lymphocyte reaction culture, obtained before transplantation. Subset in this sample: CFSE-low proliferating T cells sorted from approximately 6-day pre-transplant mixed lymphocyte reaction (GvH or HvG direction). These receptors were obtained from a human patient who was an organ donor for intestinal transplantation.

This clone is medium-sized (0.01 to 0.1%) within its sample. This chain connects TRBV7-9 to TRBJ2-7; maybe TRBD2 (6 bases). The germline V gene has CDR1 SEHNR and CDR2 FQNEAQ (reference sequence). The CDR3 sequence is 15 residues long. The ends were cut back, 8 bases at V and 8 bases at J, with 25 bases in the middle. CDR3 sequence: CASEDGGGLESQQYF. The DNA for the CDR3 is TGTGCCAGCGAAGACGGGGGTGGGTTGGAGTCCCAGCAGTACTTC.

This sequence joins TRBV4-1 and TRBJ1-2; D remains ambiguous. This CDR3 has 14 residues. Germline values: CDR1 MGHRA, CDR2 YSYEKL. V lost 2 bases and J lost 8, with 15 bases in between. The CDR3 nucleotides are TGCGCCAGCAGCCAAAACCCCCCACGCGGGGGCTACACCTTC. It yields the protein CASSQNPPRGGYTF.

By frequency in the sample, this clone is medium-sized. This sequence joins TRBV5-8 and TRBJ2-7; D unresolved. The CDR3 sequence is 13 residues long. Germline assignment: CDR1 SGHTS and CDR2 YDEGEE. V was shortened by 4 bases and J by 9 bases, with 17 bases between the two germline ends. For the CDR3, the DNA is TGTGCCAGCAGCGGTGTGCGGTTCGCTGGGCAGTACTTC. This codes for CASSGVRFAGQYF. The entire variable domain, with the rest obtained from reference TRBV5-8 and TRBJ2-7, is as follows: EAGVTQSPTHLIKTRGQQATLRCSPISGHTSVYWYQQALGLGLQFLLWYDEGEERNRGNFPPRFSGRQFPNYSSELNVNALELEDSALYLCASSGVRFAGQYFGPGTRLTVT.

This clone was found a few times. V and J are TRBV13 and TRBJ2-3; D remains ambiguous. The CDR3 consists of 15 residues. CDR1 and CDR2 from the germline V gene are PRHDT and FYEKMQ (reference sequence). V lost 2 bases and J 3 bases, leaving 12 bases between the germline ends. The CDR3 protein is CASSLRVQITDTQYF. The CDR3 DNA reads TGTGCCAGCAGCTTACGGGTTCAGATTACAGATACGCAGTATTTT.

This clone is categorized as medium-sized. V and J are TRBV11-3 and TRBJ1-5; D gene unclear. The germline V gene has CDR1 SGHNT and CDR2 YENEEA. V lost 6 bases and J lost 6, with 12 bases in between. The CDR3 has 13 residues. CDR3 amino acids: CASSLPPGQPQHF. CDR3 sequence (DNA): TGTGCCAGCAGTCTCCCCCCGGGTCAGCCCCAGCATTTT.